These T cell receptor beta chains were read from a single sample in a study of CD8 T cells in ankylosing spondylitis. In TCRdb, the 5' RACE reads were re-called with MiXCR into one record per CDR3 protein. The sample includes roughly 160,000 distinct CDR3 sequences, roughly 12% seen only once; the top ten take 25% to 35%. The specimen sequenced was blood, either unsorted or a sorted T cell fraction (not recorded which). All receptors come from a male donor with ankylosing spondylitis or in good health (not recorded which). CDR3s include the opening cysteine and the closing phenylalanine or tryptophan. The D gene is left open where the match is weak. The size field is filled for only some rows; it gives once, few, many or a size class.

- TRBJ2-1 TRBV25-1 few TGTGCCAGCAGAGACACAGGGGAGGCCTACAATGAGCAGTTCTTC CASRDTGEAYNEQFF
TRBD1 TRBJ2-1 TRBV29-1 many TGCAGCGTTGAAGAGACAGGGGGCGCATACAATGAGCAGTTCTTC CSVEETGGAYNEQFF
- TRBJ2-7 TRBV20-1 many TGCAGTGCCGAGAGGGAGCCGAACTCCTACGAGCAGTACTTC CSAEREPNSYEQYF
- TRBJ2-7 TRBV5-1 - TGCGCCAGCAGGATGGGGTTGGCCTACGAGCAGTACTTC CASRMGLAYEQYF
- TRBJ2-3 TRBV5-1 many TGCGCCAGCTTCAGAGGCGGCACAGATACGCAGTATTTT CASFRGGTDTQYF
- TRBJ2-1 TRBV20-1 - TGCAGTGCTCCCCGGGGGGCTAGCAGAAACAATGAGCAGTTCTTC CSAPRGASRNNEQFF
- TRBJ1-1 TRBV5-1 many TGCGCCAGCAGCTTGGCCTCTAATCCGGTTACAGGGTGGGCTTTCTTT CASSLASNPVTGWAFF
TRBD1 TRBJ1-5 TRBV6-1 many TGTGCCAGCGCGAGGACAGGGGACCCCAATCAGCCCCAGCATTTT CASARTGDPNQPQHF
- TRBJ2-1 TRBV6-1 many TGTGCCAGCAGGTCCCAGGGGACTGGGATCTCCTACAATGAGCAGTTCTTC CASRSQGTGISYNEQFF
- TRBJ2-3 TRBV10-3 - TGTGCCATCGAGGACGGGGGCACAGATACGCAGTATTTT CAIEDGGTDTQYF
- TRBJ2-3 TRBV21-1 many TGTGCCAGCAGCAATGTGAGACAGGAGAATACGCAGTATTTT CASSNVRQENTQYF